The rows below give T cell receptor beta chains drawn from one sample of a study of blood T cell repertoires in COVID-19. Sequencing used immunoSEQ multiplex PCR; TCRdb keeps in-frame clones, though not all of them. The table lists 150,000 to 200,000 clones, about 77% of them singletons. The source material was peripheral blood. All receptors come from a woman of 80 years or more with active or convalescent COVID-19. CDR3s include the opening cysteine and the closing phenylalanine or tryptophan. The order of the fields is D gene, clone size, J gene, V gene, CDR3 protein, CDR3 DNA. D genes are given only for firm matches. Some rows mark clone size as missing; the rest say once, few, many or name a class of expanded clone.

.	.	TRBJ1-2	TRBV13	CASSPTPGQTNSGGYTF	TGTGCCAGCAGCCCCACCCCCGGACAGACTAATAGTGGCGGCTACACCTTC
TRBD1	few	TRBJ2-7	TRBV18	CASSQSGTGGYEQYF	TGTGCCAGCTCACAATCCGGGACAGGGGGATACGAGCAGTACTTC
TRBD1	medium-sized	TRBJ1-1	TRBV5-8	CASSLGDRVAEAFF	TGTGCCAGCAGCTTGGGTGACAGGGTGGCTGAAGCTTTCTTT
TRBD1	.	TRBJ1-4	TRBV19	CASSPWDREEKLFF	TGTGCCAGTAGTCCATGGGACAGGGAAGAAAAACTGTTTTTT
TRBD1	.	TRBJ2-3	TRBV5-1	CASSLQGFSTDTQYF	TGCGCCAGCAGCTTACAGGGGTTTAGCACAGATACGCAGTATTTT
TRBD1	.	TRBJ2-7	TRBV18	CASSVGQAYEQYF	TGTGCCAGCTCAGTAGGACAGGCCTACGAGCAGTACTTC
TRBD1	few	TRBJ2-1	TRBV19	CASSGRTGGVKKGYNEQFF	TGTGCCAGTAGTGGACGGACAGGGGGCGTGAAAAAAGGCTACAATGAGCAGTTCTTC
.	.	TRBJ1-2	TRBV6-1	CASSELGGPDGSGYTF	TGTGCCAGCAGTGAACTTGGTGGGCCAGACGGGAGTGGCTACACCTTC
.	many	TRBJ1-1	TRBV5-1	CASSDQGGQHTEAFF	TGCGCCAGCAGCGACCAGGGAGGGCAGCACACTGAAGCTTTCTTT
.	.	TRBJ1-5	TRBV6-5	CASTAANNQPQHF	TGTGCCAGCACCGCAGCGAATAATCAGCCCCAGCATTTT
.	.	TRBJ1-1	TRBV6-5	CASRHNRATEAFF	TGTGCCAGCAGGCATAACAGGGCCACTGAAGCTTTCTTT
TRBD1	once	TRBJ2-7	TRBV6-6	CASQGSRGGDSYEQYF	TGTGCCAGCCAGGGCAGCCGAGGGGGCGACTCCTACGAGCAGTACTTC
.	.	TRBJ1-2	TRBV11-2	CASSSTVNYGYTF	TGTGCCAGCAGTTCGACAGTTAACTATGGCTACACCTTC
TRBD1	.	TRBJ1-5	TRBV19	CASSIVAGGSQPQHF	TGTGCCAGTAGTATAGTTGCAGGGGGTAGTCAGCCCCAGCATTTT
TRBD1	.	TRBJ1-4	TRBV5-1	CASSSVPPGQGTNEKLFF	TGCGCCAGCAGCTCTGTCCCACCGGGACAGGGCACCAATGAAAAACTGTTTTTT
.	.	TRBJ1-6	TRBV4-3	CASSQDFAREYSPLHF	TGCGCCAGCAGCCAAGATTTTGCCAGGGAATATTCACCCCTCCACTTT
TRBD2	.	TRBJ2-2	TRBV10-2	CASRMGLAGGLGTGELFF	TGCGCCAGCAGAATGGGACTAGCGGGGGGGCTAGGCACCGGGGAGCTGTTTTTT
TRBD2	.	TRBJ2-7	TRBV28	CASRTGTSLYEQYF	TGTGCCAGCAGGACCGGGACTAGCCTCTACGAGCAGTACTTC
.	.	TRBJ1-2	TRBV5-1	CASSLTNNYGYTF	TGCGCCAGCAGCTTGACAAATAACTATGGCTACACCTTC
TRBD1	.	TRBJ2-5	TRBV6-1	CASSEPGGETQYF	TGTGCCAGCAGTGAACCAGGGGGAGAGACCCAGTACTTC
.	few	TRBJ2-2	TRBV12-3/TRBV12-4	CATSNTGELFF	TGTGCCACATCGAACACCGGGGAGCTGTTTTTT
.	few	TRBJ2-7	TRBV2	CARQAGTSLYEQYF	TGTGCCAGACAAGCCGGGACAAGCCTCTACGAGCAGTACTTC
.	.	TRBJ2-5	TRBV24-1	CATARGQKETQYF	TGTGCCACCGCCCGCGGGCAGAAAGAGACCCAGTACTTC
.	.	TRBJ1-2	TRBV4-1	CASSQGGGANYGYTF	TGCGCCAGCAGCCAAGGTGGGGGGGCTAACTATGGCTACACCTTC
.	.	TRBJ1-2	TRBV28	CASSSDRHGYTF	TGTGCCAGCAGTTCCGACAGACATGGCTACACCTTC
.	.	TRBJ1-2	TRBV6-5	CASSPLERGYGYTF	TGTGCCAGCAGTCCACTCGAGCGGGGGTATGGCTACACCTTC
.	few	TRBJ2-3	TRBV6-1	CASRERDTQYF	TGTGCCAGCAGGGAGAGAGATACGCAGTATTTT
.	.	TRBJ1-2	TRBV10-3	CAAKEVQGTRNTF	TGTGCCGCCAAGGAGGTCCAGGGGACTAGGAACACCTTC
.	.	TRBJ1-1	TRBV5-1	CASSLAAGSTEAFF	TGCGCCAGCAGCCTAGCGGCGGGCTCAACTGAAGCTTTCTTT
TRBD1	.	TRBJ1-5	TRBV19	CASTPLNQGVDQPQHF	TGTGCCAGTACCCCCCTGAATCAGGGGGTAGATCAGCCCCAGCATTTT
TRBD1	.	TRBJ2-5	TRBV19	CASSTLLGTGYQETQYF	TGTGCCAGTAGTACCCTCTTAGGGACAGGGTACCAAGAGACCCAGTACTTC
TRBD1	.	TRBJ2-1	TRBV2	CASKQTGGIFDEQFF	TGTGCCAGCAAGCAGACAGGGGGAATTTTCGATGAGCAGTTCTTC
TRBD1	.	TRBJ2-2	TRBV5-6	CASSPLTGSRTGELFF	TGTGCCAGCAGCCCATTGACAGGGTCGAGGACCGGGGAGCTGTTTTTT
.	.	TRBJ2-7	TRBV4-3	CASSQAPGSYEQYF	TGCGCCAGCAGCCAAGCTCCCGGGTCCTACGAGCAGTACTTC
.	.	TRBJ1-2	TRBV2	CASSEWGEDYGYTF	TGTGCCAGCAGTGAATGGGGGGAAGACTATGGCTACACCTTC
TRBD2	.	TRBJ2-3	TRBV27	CASSFSGGALEDTQYF	TGTGCCAGCAGTTTTAGCGGGGGGGCCCTCGAAGATACGCAGTATTTT
TRBD2	.	TRBJ2-7	TRBV4-1	CASSQDRGLAGAREQYF	TGCGCCAGCAGCCAAGATCGCGGGCTAGCGGGGGCCAGGGAGCAGTACTTC
.	few	TRBJ1-5	TRBV6-5	CASSYMWGDGNQPQHF	TGTGCCAGCAGTTACATGTGGGGAGACGGCAATCAGCCCCAGCATTTT
.	.	TRBJ2-7	TRBV28	CASSRAYEQYF	TGTGCCAGCAGTCGAGCCTACGAGCAGTACTTC
.	.	TRBJ1-2	TRBV27	CASSPRTLNYGYTF	TGTGCCAGCAGTCCTCGGACATTAAACTATGGCTACACCTTC